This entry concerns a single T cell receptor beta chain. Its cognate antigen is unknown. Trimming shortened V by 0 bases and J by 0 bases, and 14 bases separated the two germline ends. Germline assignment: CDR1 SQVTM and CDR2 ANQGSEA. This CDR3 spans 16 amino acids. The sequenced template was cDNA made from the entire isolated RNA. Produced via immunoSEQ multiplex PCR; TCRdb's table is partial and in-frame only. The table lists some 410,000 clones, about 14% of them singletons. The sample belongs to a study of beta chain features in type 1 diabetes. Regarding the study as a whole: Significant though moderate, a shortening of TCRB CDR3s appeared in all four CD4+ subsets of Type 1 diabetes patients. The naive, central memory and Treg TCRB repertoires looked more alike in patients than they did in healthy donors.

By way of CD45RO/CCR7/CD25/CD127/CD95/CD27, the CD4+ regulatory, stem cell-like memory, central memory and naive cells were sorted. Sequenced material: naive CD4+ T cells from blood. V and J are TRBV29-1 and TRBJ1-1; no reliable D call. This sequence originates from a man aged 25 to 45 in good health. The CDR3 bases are TGCAGCGTTGAAGATAAACTCTACCCTATGAACACTGAAGCTTTCTTT. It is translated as CSVEDKLYPMNTEAFF. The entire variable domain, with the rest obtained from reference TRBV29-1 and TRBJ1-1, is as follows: SAVISQKPSRDICQRGTSLTIQCQVDSQVTMMFWYRQQPGQSLTLIATANQGSEATYESGFVIDKFPISRPNLTFSTLTVSNMSPEDSSIYLCSVEDKLYPMNTEAFFGQGTRLTVV.